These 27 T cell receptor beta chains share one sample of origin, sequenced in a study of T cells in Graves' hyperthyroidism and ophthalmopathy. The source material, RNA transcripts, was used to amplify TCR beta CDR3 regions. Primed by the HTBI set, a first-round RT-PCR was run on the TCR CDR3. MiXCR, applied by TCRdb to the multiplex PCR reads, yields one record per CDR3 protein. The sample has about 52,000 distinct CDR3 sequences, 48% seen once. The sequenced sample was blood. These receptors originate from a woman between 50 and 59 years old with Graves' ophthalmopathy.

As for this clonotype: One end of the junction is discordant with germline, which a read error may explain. The CDR3 region is CASSRGQAGMNTEAFF. The CDR3 DNA is TGCGCCAGCAGCCGTGGACAGGCCGGGATGAACACGGAAGCTTTCTTT. The J gene is TRBJ1-1, the V gene TRBV10-2; the match to TRBD1 covers 7 bases. The CDR3 covers 16 residues. Per germline, CDR1 WSHSY and CDR2 SAAADI.

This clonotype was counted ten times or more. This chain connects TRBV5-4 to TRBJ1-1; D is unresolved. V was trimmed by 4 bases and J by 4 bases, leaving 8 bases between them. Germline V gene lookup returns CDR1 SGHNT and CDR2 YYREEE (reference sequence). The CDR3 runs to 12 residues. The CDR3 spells CASSRWSTEAFF. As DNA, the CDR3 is TGTGCCAGCAGCCGTTGGAGCACTGAAGCTTTCTTT.

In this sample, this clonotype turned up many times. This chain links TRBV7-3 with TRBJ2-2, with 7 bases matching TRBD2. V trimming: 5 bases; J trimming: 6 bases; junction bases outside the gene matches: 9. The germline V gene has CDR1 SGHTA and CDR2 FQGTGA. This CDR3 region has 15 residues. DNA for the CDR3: TGTGCCAGCAGCCAGGGAGGGTTGGGTCCCGGGGAGCTGTTTTTT. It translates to CASSQGGLGPGELFF.

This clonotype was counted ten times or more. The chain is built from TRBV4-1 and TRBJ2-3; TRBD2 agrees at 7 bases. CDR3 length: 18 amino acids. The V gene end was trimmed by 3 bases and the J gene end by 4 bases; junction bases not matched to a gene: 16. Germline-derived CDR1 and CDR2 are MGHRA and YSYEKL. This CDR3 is CASSQRAGVPPRPDTQYF. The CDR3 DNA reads TGCGCCAGCAGCCAGAGGGCGGGAGTCCCTCCCCGTCCAGATACGCAGTATTTT.

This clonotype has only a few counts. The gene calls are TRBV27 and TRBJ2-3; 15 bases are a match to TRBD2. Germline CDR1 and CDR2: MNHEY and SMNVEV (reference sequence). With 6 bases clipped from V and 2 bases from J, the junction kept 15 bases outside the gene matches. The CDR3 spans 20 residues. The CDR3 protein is CASSLEWRTSGGGYTDTQYF. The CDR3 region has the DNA TGTGCCAGCAGCCTTGAATGGAGGACTAGCGGGGGGGGTTACACAGATACGCAGTATTTT.

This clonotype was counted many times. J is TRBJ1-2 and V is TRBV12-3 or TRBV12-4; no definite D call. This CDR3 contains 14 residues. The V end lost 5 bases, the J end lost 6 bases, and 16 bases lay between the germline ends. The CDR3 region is CASSLRRGVHGYTF. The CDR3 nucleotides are TGTGCCAGCAGTCTCCGACGAGGAGTACATGGCTACACCTTC.

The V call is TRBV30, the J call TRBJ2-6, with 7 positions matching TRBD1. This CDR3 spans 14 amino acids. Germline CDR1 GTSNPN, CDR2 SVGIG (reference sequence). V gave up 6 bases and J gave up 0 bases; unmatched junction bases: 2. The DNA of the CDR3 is TGTGCCTGTCAGGGGGTCTCTGGGGCCAACGTCCTGACTTTC. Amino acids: CACQGVSGANVLTF.

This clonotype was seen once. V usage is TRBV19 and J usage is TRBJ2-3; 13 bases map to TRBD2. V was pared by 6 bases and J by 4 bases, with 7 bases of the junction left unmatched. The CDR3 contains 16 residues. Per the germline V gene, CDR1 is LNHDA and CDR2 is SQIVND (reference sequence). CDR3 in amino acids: CASRARTSGGSDTQYF. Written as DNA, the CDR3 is TGTGCCAGTAGGGCTCGGACTAGCGGGGGCTCAGATACGCAGTATTTT.

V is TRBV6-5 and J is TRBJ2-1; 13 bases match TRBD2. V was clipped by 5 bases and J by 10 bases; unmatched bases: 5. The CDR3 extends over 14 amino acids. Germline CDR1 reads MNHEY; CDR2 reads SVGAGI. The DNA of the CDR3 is TGTGCCAGCAGTGTACTAGCGGGGGGGCGGGAGCAGTTCTTC. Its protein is CASSVLAGGREQFF.

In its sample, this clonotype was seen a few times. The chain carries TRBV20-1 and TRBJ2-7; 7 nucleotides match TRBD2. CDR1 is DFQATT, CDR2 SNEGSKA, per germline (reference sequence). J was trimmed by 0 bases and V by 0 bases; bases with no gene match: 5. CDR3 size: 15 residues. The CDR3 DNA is TGCAGTGCTAGAGATTTAGCGGGTATCTCCTACGAGCAGTACTTC. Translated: CSARDLAGISYEQYF.

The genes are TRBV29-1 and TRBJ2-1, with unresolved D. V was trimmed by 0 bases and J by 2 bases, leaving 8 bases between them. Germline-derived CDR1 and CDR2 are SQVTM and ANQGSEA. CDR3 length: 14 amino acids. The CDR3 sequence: CSVEDGTTYNEQFF. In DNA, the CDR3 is TGCAGCGTTGAAGATGGTACTACCTACAATGAGCAGTTCTTC.

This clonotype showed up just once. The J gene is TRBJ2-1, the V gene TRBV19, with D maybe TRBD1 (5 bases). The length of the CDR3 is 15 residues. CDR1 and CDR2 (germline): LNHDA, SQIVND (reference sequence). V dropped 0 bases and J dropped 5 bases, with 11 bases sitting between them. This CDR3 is CASSIEGEINNEQFF. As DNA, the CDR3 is TGTGCCAGTAGTATAGAAGGGGAAATAAACAATGAGCAGTTCTTC.

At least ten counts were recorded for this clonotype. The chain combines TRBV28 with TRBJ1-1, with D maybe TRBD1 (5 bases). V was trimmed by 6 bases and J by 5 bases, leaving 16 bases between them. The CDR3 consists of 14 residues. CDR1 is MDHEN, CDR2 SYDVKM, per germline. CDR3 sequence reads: CASRWDGRGTEAFF. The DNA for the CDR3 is TGTGCCAGCAGGTGGGACGGCAGAGGGACTGAAGCTTTCTTT.

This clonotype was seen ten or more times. Here the CDR3 DNA reads TGTGCCAGCAGCCCACCGGGACAGCGCACAGATACGCAGTATTTT. It codes for CASSPPGQRTDTQYF. V gene TRBV3-1 combines with J gene TRBJ2-3; 7 positions match TRBD1. Germline CDR1 is LGHDT and CDR2 is YNNKEL (reference sequence). There are 15 residues in the CDR3. Losses at the gene ends were 4 bases for V and 1 base for J; bases not matched to a gene: 5.

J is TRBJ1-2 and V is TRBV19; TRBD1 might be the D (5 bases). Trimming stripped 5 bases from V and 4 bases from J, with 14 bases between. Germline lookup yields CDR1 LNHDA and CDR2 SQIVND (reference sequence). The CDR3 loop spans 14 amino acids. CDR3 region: CASSGTGDFYGYTF. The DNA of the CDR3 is TGTGCCAGTAGTGGGACCGGGGATTTCTATGGCTACACCTTC.

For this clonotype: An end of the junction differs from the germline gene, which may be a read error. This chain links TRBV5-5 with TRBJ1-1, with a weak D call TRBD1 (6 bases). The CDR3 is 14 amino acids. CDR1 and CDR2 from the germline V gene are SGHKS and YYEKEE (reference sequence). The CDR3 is CASSPLTGITEAFF. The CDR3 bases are TGCGCCAGCAGCCCCTTAACAGGGATCACTGAAGCTTTCTTT.

The CDR3 loop is CASSPRQGDYGYTF. CDR3 DNA sequence: TGTGCCAGCAGTCCGAGACAGGGGGACTATGGCTACACCTTC. The chain couples TRBV7-6 to TRBJ1-2, with TRBD1 identical over 9 bases. Germline assignment: CDR1 SGHVS and CDR2 FNYEAQ. V lost 6 bases to trimming and J lost 3 bases; unmatched junction nucleotides: 5. CDR3 size: 14 residues.

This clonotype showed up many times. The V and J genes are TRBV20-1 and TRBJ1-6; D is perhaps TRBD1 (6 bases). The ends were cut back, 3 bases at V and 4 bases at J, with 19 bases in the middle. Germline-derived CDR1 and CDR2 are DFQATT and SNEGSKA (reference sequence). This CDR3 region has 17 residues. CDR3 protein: CSARGGTLRTYNSPLHF. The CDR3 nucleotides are TGCAGTGCTAGGGGGGGGACACTTAGGACGTATAATTCACCCCTCCACTTT.

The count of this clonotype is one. The DNA of the CDR3 is TGCGCCAGCAGGAAGGACAGGGGTGCCTCCTACGAGCATTTT. Translated, it gives CASRKDRGASYEHF. V gene TRBV10-2 combines with J gene TRBJ1-5; 9 bases align to TRBD1. Trimming took 6 bases from V and 14 from J; bases not matched to a gene: 14. Germline values: CDR1 WSHSY, CDR2 SAAADI. CDR3 length: 14 residues.

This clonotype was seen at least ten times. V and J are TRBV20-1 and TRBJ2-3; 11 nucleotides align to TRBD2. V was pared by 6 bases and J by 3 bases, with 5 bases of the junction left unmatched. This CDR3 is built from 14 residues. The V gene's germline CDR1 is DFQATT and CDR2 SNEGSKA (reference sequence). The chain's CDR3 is CSARTSGSTDTQYF. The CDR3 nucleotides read TGCAGTGCCAGAACTAGCGGGAGTACAGATACGCAGTATTTT.

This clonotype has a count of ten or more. As DNA, the CDR3 is TGTGCCAGCAGGATAGTTATCGCCGGGGAGCTGTTTTTT. Residues: CASRIVIAGELFF. The chain couples TRBV6-5 to TRBJ2-2; unclear D gene. Per germline, CDR1 MNHEY and CDR2 SVGAGI. V lost 6 bases to trimming and J lost 6 bases, with 11 bases between them. The CDR3 spans 13 residues.

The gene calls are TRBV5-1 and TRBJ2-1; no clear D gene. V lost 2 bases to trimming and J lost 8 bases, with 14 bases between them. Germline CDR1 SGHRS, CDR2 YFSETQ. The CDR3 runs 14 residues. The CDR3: CASSLDSSVDEQFF. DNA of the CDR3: TGCGCCAGCAGCTTAGACTCTTCAGTGGATGAGCAGTTCTTC.

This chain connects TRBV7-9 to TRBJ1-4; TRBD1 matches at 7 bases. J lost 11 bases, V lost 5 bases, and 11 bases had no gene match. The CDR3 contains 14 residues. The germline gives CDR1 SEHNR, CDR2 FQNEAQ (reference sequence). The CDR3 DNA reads TGTGCCAGCAGCCTCGGGACAGAGGGTGAGAAACTGTTTTTT. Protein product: CASSLGTEGEKLFF.

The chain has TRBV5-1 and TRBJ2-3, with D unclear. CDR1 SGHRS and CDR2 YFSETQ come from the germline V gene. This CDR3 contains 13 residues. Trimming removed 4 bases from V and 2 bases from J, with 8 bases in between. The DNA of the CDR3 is TGCGCCAGCAGCCTTGGGAACACAGATACGCAGTATTTT. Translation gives CASSLGNTDTQYF.

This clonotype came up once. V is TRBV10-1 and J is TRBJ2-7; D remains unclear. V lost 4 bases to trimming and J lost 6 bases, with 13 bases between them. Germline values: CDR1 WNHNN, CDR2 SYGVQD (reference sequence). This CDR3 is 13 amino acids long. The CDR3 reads CASSVRTTAEQYF. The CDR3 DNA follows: TGCGCCAGCAGTGTAAGGACCACGGCCGAGCAGTACTTC.

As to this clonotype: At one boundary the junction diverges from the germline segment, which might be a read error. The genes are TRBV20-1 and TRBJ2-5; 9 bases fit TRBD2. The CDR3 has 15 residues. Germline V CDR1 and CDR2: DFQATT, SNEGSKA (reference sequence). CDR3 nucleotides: TGCAGTGCTAGAGTAGTCGGGACTAGCATTGAGACCCAGGACTTC. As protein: CSARVVGTSIETQDF.

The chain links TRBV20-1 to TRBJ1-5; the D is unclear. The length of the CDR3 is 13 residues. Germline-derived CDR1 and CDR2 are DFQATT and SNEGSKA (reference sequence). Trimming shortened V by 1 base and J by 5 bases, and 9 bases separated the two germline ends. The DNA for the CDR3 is TGCAGTGCTAGAGGGGGAGCCGATCAGCCCCAGCATTTT. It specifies CSARGGADQPQHF.